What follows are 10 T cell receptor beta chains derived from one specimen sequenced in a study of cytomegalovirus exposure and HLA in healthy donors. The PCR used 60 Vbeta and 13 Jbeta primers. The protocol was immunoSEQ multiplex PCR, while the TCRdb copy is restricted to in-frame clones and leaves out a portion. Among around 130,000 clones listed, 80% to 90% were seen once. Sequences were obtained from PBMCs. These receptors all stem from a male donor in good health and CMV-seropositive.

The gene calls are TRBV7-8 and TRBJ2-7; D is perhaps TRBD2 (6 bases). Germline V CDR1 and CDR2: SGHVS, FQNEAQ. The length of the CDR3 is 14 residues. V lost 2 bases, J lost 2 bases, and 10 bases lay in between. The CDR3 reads CASSLLEGTYEQYF. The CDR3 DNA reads TGTGCCAGCAGCTTACTGGAGGGAACCTACGAGCAGTACTTC.

CDR3 nucleotides: TGTGCCAGCATCTCTTACAGGGGACAAGAGACCCAGTACTTC. As protein: CASISYRGQETQYF. This chain uses TRBV6-5 with TRBJ2-5; 7 bases are shared with TRBD1. The CDR3 has 14 amino acids. V lost 7 bases to trimming and J lost 2 bases; unmatched junction nucleotides: 7. Germline CDR1 reads MNHEY; CDR2 reads SVGAGI.

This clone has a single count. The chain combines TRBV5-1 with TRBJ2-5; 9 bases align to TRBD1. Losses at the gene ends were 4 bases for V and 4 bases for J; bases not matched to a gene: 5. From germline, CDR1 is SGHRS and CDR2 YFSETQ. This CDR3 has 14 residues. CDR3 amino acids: CASSPQGASETQYF. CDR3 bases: TGCGCCAGCAGCCCACAGGGGGCATCAGAGACCCAGTACTTC.

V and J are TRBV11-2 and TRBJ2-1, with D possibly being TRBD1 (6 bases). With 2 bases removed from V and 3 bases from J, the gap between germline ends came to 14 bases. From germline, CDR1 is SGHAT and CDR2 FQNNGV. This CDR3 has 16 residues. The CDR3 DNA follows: TGTGCCAGCAGCTTATTAGCTGTGACAGGCTACAATGAGCAGTTCTTC. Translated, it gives CASSLLAVTGYNEQFF.

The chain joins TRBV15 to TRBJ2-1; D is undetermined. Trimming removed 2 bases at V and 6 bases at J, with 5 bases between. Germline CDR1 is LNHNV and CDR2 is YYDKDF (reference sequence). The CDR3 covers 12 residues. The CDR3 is CATSRLSNEQFF. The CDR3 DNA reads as TGTGCCACCAGCAGACTGAGCAATGAGCAGTTCTTC.

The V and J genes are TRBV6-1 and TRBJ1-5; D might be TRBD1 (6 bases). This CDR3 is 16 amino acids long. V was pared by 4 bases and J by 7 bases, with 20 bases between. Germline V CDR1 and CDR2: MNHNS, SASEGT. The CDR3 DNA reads TGTGCCAGCAGTGTCACCCCCAGGGGCGTTCAGCAGCCCCAGCATTTT. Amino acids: CASSVTPRGVQQPQHF.

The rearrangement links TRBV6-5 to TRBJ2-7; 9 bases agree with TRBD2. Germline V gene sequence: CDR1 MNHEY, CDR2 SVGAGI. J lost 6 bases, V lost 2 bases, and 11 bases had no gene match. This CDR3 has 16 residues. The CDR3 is CASSYLGAGGSSEQYF. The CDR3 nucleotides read TGTGCCAGCAGTTACCTGGGAGCGGGAGGATCGAGCGAGCAGTACTTC.

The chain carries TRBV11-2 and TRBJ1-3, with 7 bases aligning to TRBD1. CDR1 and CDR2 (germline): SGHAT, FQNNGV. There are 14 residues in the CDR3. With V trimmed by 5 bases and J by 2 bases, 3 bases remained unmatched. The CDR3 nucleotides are TGTGCCAGCAGCCCTGACAGGGCTGGAAACACCATATATTTT. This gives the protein CASSPDRAGNTIYF.

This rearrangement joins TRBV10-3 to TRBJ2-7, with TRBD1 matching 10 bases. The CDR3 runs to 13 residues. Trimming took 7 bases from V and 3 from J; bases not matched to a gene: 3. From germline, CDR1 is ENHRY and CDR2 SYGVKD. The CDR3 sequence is CAIMRTGGYEQYF. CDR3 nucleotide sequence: TGTGCCATCATGCGGACAGGGGGCTACGAGCAGTACTTC.

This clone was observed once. DNA of the CDR3: TGTGCCAGCATTCTACTAGCGGGAGGAAGATACGAGCAGTACTTC. Translated, it gives CASILLAGGRYEQYF. V is TRBV21-1 and J is TRBJ2-7; the DNA was not compared with TRBD2, the D call given in the table. TRBV21-1 is designated a pseudogene. The CDR3 runs 15 residues.